A single sample gave rise to the 17 T cell receptor beta chains below, sequenced in a study of Tregs in tolerant kidney transplant recipients (dated by TCRdb to between 2018 and 2021). Libraries were built with the immunoSEQ multiplex PCR assay. TCRdb mirrors the immuneACCESS table, restricted to in-frame sequences. Some clones are absent from its copies; in checked studies, under half trace to an unresolved V gene, and the reason for the others is unknown. The sample includes approximately 65,000 clones, with 84% observed a single time. The top ten constitute more than 4% of the sample. The sequencing input was CD4+ T cells from blood. Receptors were obtained from a human donor in good health.

The chain combines TRBV29-1 with TRBJ2-4; no reliable D call. V shed 6 bases and J shed 0 bases, with 6 bases lying between them. The germline V gene encodes CDR1 SQVTM and CDR2 ANQGSEA. The CDR3 has 12 residues. The CDR3 coding sequence is TGCAGCGTCCGGACAGCCAAAAACATTCAGTACTTC. Encoded protein: CSVRTAKNIQYF. Complete variable domain (other parts from reference TRBV29-1 and TRBJ2-4): SAVISQKPSRDICQRGTSLTIQCQVDSQVTMMFWYRQQPGQSLTLIATANQGSEATYESGFVIDKFPISRPNLTFSTLTVSNMSPEDSSIYLCSVRTAKNIQYFGAGTRLSVL.

V and J are TRBV27 and TRBJ2-2, with no clear D. The CDR3 has 14 residues. Looked up from germline, CDR1 is MNHEY and CDR2 is SMNVEV (reference sequence). V was pared by 0 bases and J by 4 bases, with 6 bases between. For the CDR3, the DNA is TGTGCCAGCAGTTTATCTTTTCCCACCGGGGAGCTGTTTTTT. Amino acids: CASSLSFPTGELFF.

DNA for the CDR3: TGTGCCAGCAGCGTATTTCCTCGGGCGGACGAGCAGTACTTC. Translating gives CASSVFPRADEQYF. The chain uses TRBV9 and TRBJ2-7; D is undetermined. The CDR3 is 14 residues long. Per the germline V gene, CDR1 is SGDLS and CDR2 is YYNGEE. The V end lost 1 base, the J end lost 5 bases, and 13 bases lay between the germline ends.

The chain recombines TRBV6-5 with TRBJ2-5; maybe TRBD1 (6 bases). This CDR3 region has 14 residues. V was clipped by 7 bases and J by 5 bases, with 17 bases between them. Germline-derived CDR1 and CDR2 are MNHEY and SVGAGI. The DNA for the CDR3 is TGTGCCAGCACCACGTTCGGACAGAAGGAGACCCAGTACTTC. Residues: CASTTFGQKETQYF.

The chain employs TRBV2 and TRBJ2-7; no definite D call. Trimming removed 3 bases at V and 0 bases at J, with 6 bases between. The CDR3 extends over 13 amino acids. Germline V gene sequence: CDR1 SNHLY, CDR2 FYNNEI. CDR3 amino acids: CASSDHPSYEQYF. The CDR3 coding sequence is TGTGCCAGCAGTGACCACCCCTCCTACGAGCAGTACTTC.

Written as DNA, the CDR3 is TGCGCCAGCAGCCCCGGTTGGGGGGGGCAAGAGACCCAGTACTTC. Protein sequence: CASSPGWGGQETQYF. This chain links TRBV5-1 with TRBJ2-5, with 7 bases lining up with TRBD2. CDR3 length equals 15 residues. After removal of 4 bases from V and 2 bases from J, the junction contained 8 bases not matched to a gene. From germline, CDR1 is SGHRS and CDR2 YFSETQ.

The gene calls are TRBV30 and TRBJ1-2, with D tentatively TRBD1 (6 bases). CDR3 length: 12 amino acids. The V gene lost 3 bases and the J gene lost 8 bases, with 13 bases spanning the gap. Germline V lookup: CDR1 GTSNPN, CDR2 SVGIG (reference sequence). CDR3 amino acids: CAWSDTGFGYTF. DNA for the CDR3: TGTGCCTGGAGCGATACAGGGTTCGGCTACACCTTC.

The V gene is TRBV4-3, the J gene TRBJ1-4; 9 bases align to TRBD1. Losses at the gene ends were 2 bases for V and 11 bases for J; bases not matched to a gene: 9. Per the germline V gene, CDR1 is LGHNA and CDR2 is YSLEER. The CDR3 has 15 residues. The CDR3 loop reads CASSQRTGGRGKLFF. CDR3 DNA: TGCGCCAGCAGCCAACGTACAGGGGGCAGGGGGAAACTGTTTTTT.

The gene calls are TRBV29-1 and TRBJ2-3; the match to TRBD2 covers 9 bases. The CDR3 totals 16 residues. CDR1 is SQVTM, CDR2 ANQGSEA, per germline. The trim removed 5 bases at V and 0 bases at J, leaving 9 bases unmatched. The CDR3 sequence is CSVSNSGGFSTDTQYF. As DNA, the CDR3 is TGCAGCGTTAGTAATAGCGGGGGCTTTAGCACAGATACGCAGTATTTT.

V gene TRBV7-2 combines with J gene TRBJ2-7; tentatively, D is TRBD1 or TRBD2 (5 bases each). Trimming pared 7 bases from V and 6 bases from J, leaving 19 bases between. Germline CDR1 SGHTA, CDR2 FQGNSA. This CDR3 has 14 residues. The CDR3: CASTLGGIMGEQYF. The DNA of the CDR3 is TGTGCCAGCACCCTTGGGGGAATAATGGGCGAGCAGTACTTC.

The genes are TRBV18 and TRBJ2-7; D gene unclear. Trimming removed 2 bases from V and 9 bases from J, with 14 bases in between. This CDR3 comprises 13 residues. Germline V CDR1 and CDR2: KGHSH, LQKENI. CDR3 sequence (DNA): TGTGCCAGCTCACCAGAACAGCAGCGTGGGCAGTACTTC. Its protein is CASSPEQQRGQYF.

The chain uses TRBV19 and TRBJ2-4; TRBD2 agrees at 13 bases. Losses at the gene ends were 3 bases for V and 6 bases for J; bases not matched to a gene: 5. This CDR3 spans 16 amino acids. Per germline, CDR1 LNHDA and CDR2 SQIVND (reference sequence). This CDR3 is CASSIQLAGGLNIQYF. CDR3 DNA sequence: TGTGCCAGTAGTATCCAACTAGCGGGGGGGCTAAACATTCAGTACTTC.

This clone was seen just once. V usage is TRBV5-1 and J usage is TRBJ1-4; the D is unclear. CDR1 is SGHRS and CDR2 is YFSETQ in the germline V gene. The CDR3 length is 14 residues. V was clipped by 2 bases and J by 5 bases, with 10 bases between them. The CDR3 coding sequence is TGCGCCAGCAGCTTTGGGATAGGGAATGAAAAACTGTTTTTT. This codes for CASSFGIGNEKLFF.

V and J are TRBV2 and TRBJ2-5; D not certain. CDR3 length equals 11 residues. Germline CDR1 reads SNHLY; CDR2 reads FYNNEI. V was cut by 5 bases and J by 8 bases, with 9 bases left in between. Here the CDR3 reads CASSPGATQYF. The DNA for the CDR3 is TGTGCCAGCAGTCCCGGAGCCACCCAGTACTTC.

This chain joins TRBV9 and TRBJ1-3; unclear D gene. Looked up from germline, CDR1 is SGDLS and CDR2 is YYNGEE. With 1 base removed from V and 8 bases from J, the gap between germline ends came to 10 bases. This CDR3 is 13 amino acids long. In DNA form, the CDR3 reads TGTGCCAGCAGCGTAAGACCAAGAGACACCATATATTTT. Translating it yields CASSVRPRDTIYF.

The CDR3: CASSSLDRGGVRNTEAFF. The CDR3 DNA reads as TGCGCCAGCAGCTCACTGGACAGGGGAGGGGTCCGGAACACTGAAGCTTTCTTT. The chain recombines TRBV5-1 with TRBJ1-1; the match to TRBD1 covers 9 bases. The CDR3 loop spans 18 amino acids. Germline CDR1 and CDR2: SGHRS and YFSETQ. The trim removed 3 bases at V and 1 base at J, leaving 13 bases unmatched.

The rearrangement uses TRBV6-5 and TRBJ2-2; D is uncertain. V was clipped by 1 base and J by 5 bases, with 11 bases between them. The CDR3 consists of 15 residues. Germline values: CDR1 MNHEY, CDR2 SVGAGI. CDR3 residues: CASSYFVVKTGELFF. DNA of the CDR3: TGTGCCAGCAGTTACTTCGTGGTCAAAACCGGGGAGCTGTTTTTT.